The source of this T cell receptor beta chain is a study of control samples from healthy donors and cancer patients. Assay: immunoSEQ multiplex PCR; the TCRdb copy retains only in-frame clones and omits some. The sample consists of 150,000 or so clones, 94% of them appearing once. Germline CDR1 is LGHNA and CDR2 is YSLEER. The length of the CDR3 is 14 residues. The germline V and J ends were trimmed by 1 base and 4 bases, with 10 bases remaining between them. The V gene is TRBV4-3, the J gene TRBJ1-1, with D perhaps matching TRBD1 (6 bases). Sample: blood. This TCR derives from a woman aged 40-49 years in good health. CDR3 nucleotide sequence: TGCGCCAGCAGCCAAGTTACACAGGGCACTGAAGCTTTCTTT. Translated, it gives CASSQVTQGTEAFF.